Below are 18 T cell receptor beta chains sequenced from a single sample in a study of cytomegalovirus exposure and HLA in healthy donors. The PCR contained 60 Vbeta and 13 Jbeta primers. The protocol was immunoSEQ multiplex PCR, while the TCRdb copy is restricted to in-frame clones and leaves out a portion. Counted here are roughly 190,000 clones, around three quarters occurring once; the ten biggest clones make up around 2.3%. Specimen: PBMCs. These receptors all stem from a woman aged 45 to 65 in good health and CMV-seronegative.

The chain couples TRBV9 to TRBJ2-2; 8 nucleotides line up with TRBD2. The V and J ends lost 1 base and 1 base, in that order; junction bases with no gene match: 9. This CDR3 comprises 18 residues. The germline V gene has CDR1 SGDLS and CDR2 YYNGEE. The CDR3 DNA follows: TGTGCCAGCAGCGTAACCGCGGGGGGAGCGATGAACACCGGGGAGCTGTTTTTT. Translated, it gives CASSVTAGGAMNTGELFF.

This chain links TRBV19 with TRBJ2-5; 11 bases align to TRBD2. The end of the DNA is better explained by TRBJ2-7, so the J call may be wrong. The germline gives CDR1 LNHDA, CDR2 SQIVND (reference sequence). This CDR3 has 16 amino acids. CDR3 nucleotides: TGTGCCAGTAGTATAGGTCTAGCGGGAGGCCTTACCGAGCAGTACTTC. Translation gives CASSIGLAGGLTEQYF.

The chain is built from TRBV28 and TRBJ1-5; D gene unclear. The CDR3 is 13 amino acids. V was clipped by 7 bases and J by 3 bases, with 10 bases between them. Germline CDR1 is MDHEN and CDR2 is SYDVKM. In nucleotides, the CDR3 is TGTGCCAGCACACGGGTTATCAATCAGCCCCAGCATTTT. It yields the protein CASTRVINQPQHF.

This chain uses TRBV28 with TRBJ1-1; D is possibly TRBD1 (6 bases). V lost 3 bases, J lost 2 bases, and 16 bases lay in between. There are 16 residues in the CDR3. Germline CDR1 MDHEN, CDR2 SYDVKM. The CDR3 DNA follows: TGTGCCAGCAGTTTCCCTTTGGGACACAGAAACACTGAAGCTTTCTTT. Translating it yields CASSFPLGHRNTEAFF.

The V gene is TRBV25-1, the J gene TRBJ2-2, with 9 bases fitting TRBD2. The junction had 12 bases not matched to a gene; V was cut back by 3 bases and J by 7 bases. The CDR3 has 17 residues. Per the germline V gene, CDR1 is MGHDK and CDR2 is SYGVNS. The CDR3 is CASSDRLAGVYHGELFF. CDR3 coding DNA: TGTGCCAGCAGTGATAGGTTAGCGGGGGTGTACCACGGGGAGCTGTTTTTT.

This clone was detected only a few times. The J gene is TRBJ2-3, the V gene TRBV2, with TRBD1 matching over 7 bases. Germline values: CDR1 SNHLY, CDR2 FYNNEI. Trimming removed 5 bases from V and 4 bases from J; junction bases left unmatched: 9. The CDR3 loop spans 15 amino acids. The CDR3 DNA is TGTGCCAGCAGTTTGATACAGGGGAGTGCAGATACGCAGTATTTT. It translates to CASSLIQGSADTQYF.

The CDR3 DNA reads as TGTGCCAGCAGCCAAGGGGGAATAAGTAATCAGCCCCAGCATTTT. It is translated as CASSQGGISNQPQHF. The chain couples TRBV28 to TRBJ1-5; D might be TRBD1 (6 bases). With 6 bases removed from V and 4 bases from J, the gap between germline ends came to 16 bases. CDR1 is MDHEN and CDR2 is SYDVKM in the germline V gene. This CDR3 contains 15 residues.

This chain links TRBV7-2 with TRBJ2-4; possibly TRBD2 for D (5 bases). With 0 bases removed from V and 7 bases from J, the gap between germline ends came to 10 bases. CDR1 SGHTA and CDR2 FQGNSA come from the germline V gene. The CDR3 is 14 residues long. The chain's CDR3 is CASSLASERNIQYF. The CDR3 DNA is TGTGCCAGCAGCTTAGCGTCGGAGCGGAACATTCAGTACTTC.

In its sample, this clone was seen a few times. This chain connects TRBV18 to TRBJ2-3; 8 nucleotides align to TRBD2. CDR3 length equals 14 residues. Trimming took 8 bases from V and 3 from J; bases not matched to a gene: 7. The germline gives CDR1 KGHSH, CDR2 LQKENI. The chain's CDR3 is CASTLAGPTDTQYF. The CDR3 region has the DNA TGTGCCAGCACGTTAGCGGGGCCGACAGATACGCAGTATTTT.

CDR3 sequence (DNA): TGTGCCAGCTCACCGGCTGGGGGCGCATTGAACACTGAAGCTTTCTTT. Its translation is CASSPAGGALNTEAFF. The chain couples TRBV18 to TRBJ1-1, with D possibly TRBD1 on 6 matching bases. Per germline, CDR1 KGHSH and CDR2 LQKENI. This CDR3 has 16 amino acids. V was shortened by 3 bases and J by 0 bases, with 14 bases between the two germline ends.

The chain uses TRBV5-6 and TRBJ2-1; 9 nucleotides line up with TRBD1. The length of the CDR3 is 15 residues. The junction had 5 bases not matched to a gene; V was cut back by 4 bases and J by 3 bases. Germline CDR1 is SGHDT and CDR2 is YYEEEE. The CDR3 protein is CASSEQGASYNEQFF. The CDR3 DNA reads TGTGCCAGCAGCGAACAGGGGGCCAGCTACAATGAGCAGTTCTTC.

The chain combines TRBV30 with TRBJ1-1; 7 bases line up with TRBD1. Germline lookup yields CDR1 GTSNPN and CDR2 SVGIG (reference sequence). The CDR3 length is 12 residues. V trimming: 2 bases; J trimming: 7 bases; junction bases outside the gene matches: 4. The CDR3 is CAWSYHRGEAFF. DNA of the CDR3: TGTGCCTGGAGTTACCACAGGGGTGAAGCTTTCTTT.

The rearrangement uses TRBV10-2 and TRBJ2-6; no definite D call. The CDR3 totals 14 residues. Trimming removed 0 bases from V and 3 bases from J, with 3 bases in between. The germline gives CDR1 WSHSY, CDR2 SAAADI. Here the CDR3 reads CASSESHGANVLTF. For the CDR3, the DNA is TGCGCCAGCAGTGAGTCCCATGGGGCCAACGTCCTGACTTTC.

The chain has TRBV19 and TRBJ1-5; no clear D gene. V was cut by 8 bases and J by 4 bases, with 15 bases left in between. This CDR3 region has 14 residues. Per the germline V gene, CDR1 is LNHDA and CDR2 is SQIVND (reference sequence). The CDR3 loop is CASQIDGKNQPQHF. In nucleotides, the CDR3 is TGTGCCAGTCAGATCGACGGGAAAAATCAGCCCCAGCATTTT.

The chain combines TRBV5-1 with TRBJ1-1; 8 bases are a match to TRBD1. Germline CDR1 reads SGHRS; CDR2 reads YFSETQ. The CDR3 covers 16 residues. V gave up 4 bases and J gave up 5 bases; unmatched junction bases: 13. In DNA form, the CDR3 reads TGCGCCAGCAGCACCCTGTACAGGGGGAAAGGGACTGAAGCTTTCTTT. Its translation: CASSTLYRGKGTEAFF.

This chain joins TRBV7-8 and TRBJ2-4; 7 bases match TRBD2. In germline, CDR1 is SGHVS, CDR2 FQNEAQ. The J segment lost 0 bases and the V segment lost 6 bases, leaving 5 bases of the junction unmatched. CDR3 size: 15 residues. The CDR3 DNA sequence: TGTGCCAGCAGTCTTTTAGCGGGAGCCAAAAACATTCAGTACTTC. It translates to CASSLLAGAKNIQYF.

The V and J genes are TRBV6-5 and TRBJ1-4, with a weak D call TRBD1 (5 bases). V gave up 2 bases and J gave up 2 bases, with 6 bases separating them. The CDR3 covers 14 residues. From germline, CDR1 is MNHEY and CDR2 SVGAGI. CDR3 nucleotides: TGTGCCAGCAGTTACGGGGCGACTAATGAAAAACTGTTTTTT. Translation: CASSYGATNEKLFF.

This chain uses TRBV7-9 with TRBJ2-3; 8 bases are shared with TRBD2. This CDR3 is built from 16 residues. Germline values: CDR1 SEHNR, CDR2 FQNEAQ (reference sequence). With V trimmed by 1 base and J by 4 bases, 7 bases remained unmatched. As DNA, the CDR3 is TGTGCCAGCAGCTTAGTGAGCGGGAGTCCCGCAGATACGCAGTATTTT. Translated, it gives CASSLVSGSPADTQYF.